This TCR beta chain was captured by sequencing in a study of cytomegalovirus exposure and HLA in healthy donors. The ends were cut back, 5 bases at V and 3 bases at J, with 19 bases in the middle. From germline, CDR1 is SGHVS and CDR2 FNYEAQ. The length of the CDR3 is 16 residues. Both 60 Vbeta primers and 13 Jbeta primers went into the PCR. The data were produced by immunoSEQ multiplex PCR, yet TCRdb's version contains in-frame clones alone and is incomplete. The sample lists more than 95,000 clones; around 77% were seen once. Study results and limitations: The Asian-associated ancestry cluster reportedly had fewer N-insertions than the approximately 670-donor mean in a later analysis. Some TCR beta chains (about 180 of them) were listed as cytomegalovirus-associated. TRBV6-2, TRBV6-3 and other indistinguishable V segments were excluded. In an earlier analysis, productive rearrangement rates for most beta V segments clustered near 87% or 30%.

With respect to this clone: Its antigen remains unknown.

This clonotype was sampled from a woman in her 40s in good health and CMV-seropositive. The V gene is TRBV7-6, the J gene TRBJ1-1; D is perhaps TRBD1 (6 bases). Sequenced sample: PBMCs. The CDR3 nucleotides are TGTGCCAGCAGCATAACCCAGGGGAGGGTATACACTGAAGCTTTCTTT. Amino acids: CASSITQGRVYTEAFF. Full variable domain (rest looked up from reference TRBV7-6 and TRBJ1-1): GAGVSQSPRYKVTKRGQDVALRCDPISGHVSLYWYRQALGQGPEFLTYFNYEAQQDKSGLPNDRFSAERPEGSISTLTIQRTEQRDSAMYRCASSITQGRVYTEAFFGQGTRLTVV.